This T cell receptor (beta chain) was observed in a study of control samples from healthy donors and cancer patients. V lost 6 bases and J lost 4, with 13 bases in between. CDR3 length: 13 residues. Per the germline V gene, CDR1 is MNHEY and CDR2 is SVGEGT. Method: immunoSEQ multiplex PCR; TCRdb's copy keeps in-frame clones and lacks some. The sample has 90,000 to 100,000 clones; around 80% are singletons. This sequence joins TRBV6-2 or TRBV6-3 and TRBJ2-7; D could derive from TRBD1 or TRBD2 (5 bases each). The clonotype originates from a woman aged 25 to 39 in good health. The material sequenced was blood. In DNA form, the CDR3 reads TGTGCCAGCAGCACCGGGACCCCTTACGAGCAGTACTTC. Translation gives CASSTGTPYEQYF.